The clone carrying this T cell receptor (beta chain) ranks as medium-sized (0.01 to 0.1%). Its specificity is not known. Findings of the study overall: The TCR gene usage of tumor memory CD4+ T cells clustered together with blood and lymph node memory CD4+ cells and with lymph node naive CD4+ cells.

CDR3 length equals 15 residues. CDR1 is SGHRS, CDR2 YFSETQ, per germline. Trimming took off 0 bases at V and 7 bases at J, with 11 bases between the two ends. TCRdb itself ran the 5' RACE reads through MiXCR, one entry per CDR3 protein. The sample has about 62,000 distinct CDR3 sequences, roughly 30% seen once. The chain employs TRBV5-1 and TRBJ1-6, with TRBD1 as a possible D gene (5 bases). Source material: tumor-infiltrating naive CD4+ T cells sorted from the breast tumor. Subset specified: naive CD4+ T cells, CD4+CD45RA+CD25-. The origin of this receptor is a female donor with breast cancer. This chain's CDR3 is CASSLAGTQNSPLHF. Written as DNA, the CDR3 is TGCGCCAGCAGCTTGGCAGGGACTCAAAATTCACCCCTCCACTTT.